What follows is one TCR beta chain and its context. Library preparation (for TCRbeta) was performed with unique molecular identifiers. TCRdb re-called the PCR reads with MiXCR, one entry per CDR3 protein. The table shows hundreds of thousands of distinct CDR3 sequences, with approximately 12% occurring only once. The trim removed 8 bases at V and 7 bases at J, leaving 10 bases unmatched. The CDR3 runs 13 residues. These data are taken from a study of T-cell reconstitution after alpha-beta-depleted transplantation in children. This clonotype was sampled from a human donor who donated a stem cell graft to a child with combined immunodeficiency. V gene TRBV12-3 or TRBV12-4 combines with J gene TRBJ2-7, with TRBD1 matching 8 bases. Sequenced material: PBMCs from the stem cell graft donor, taken from the stem cell graft. CDR3 nucleotides: TGTGCCAGCGGGGTCCAGGGGGCGGGAGAGCAGTACTTC. It is translated as CASGVQGAGEQYF.